The entry below gives a single TCR beta chain sequence along with its context. Its specificity is unknown. This entry is derived from a study of OX40 agonist ivuxolimab in advanced cancers. About the study: Of the patients, three showed partial responses, one with hepatocellular carcinoma and two with cutaneous melanoma.

This CDR3 is built from 13 residues. With 7 bases removed from V and 4 bases from J, the gap between germline ends came to 10 bases. From germline, CDR1 is MNHNY and CDR2 SVGAGI (reference sequence). Clones were sequenced by immunoSEQ multiplex PCR, and TCRdb holds only the in-frame ones, with some missing. The sample holds tens of thousands of clones, about 85% seen once. General study findings and limits: By week 6 at 0.1 to 3.0 mg/kg, blood CD4+ and CD8+ T cells had expanded clonally.

The chain joins TRBV6-6 to TRBJ2-2; D remains unclear. Specimen: CD4+ or CD8+ T cells sorted from blood, collected in a trial of the OX40 agonist ivuxolimab. The receptor's source is an adult with an advanced solid tumor such as melanoma, head and neck, liver or kidney cancer. The CDR3 spells CASTSPATGELFF. CDR3 in DNA: TGTGCCAGCACTTCCCCCGCCACCGGGGAGCTGTTTTTT.